The 29 T cell receptor beta chains reported below all come from one sample, sequenced in a study of beta chain features in type 1 diabetes. Expressed TCRB transcripts were sequenced after all isolated RNA was converted to cDNA. Produced via immunoSEQ multiplex PCR; TCRdb's table is partial and in-frame only. The data show fewer than 650,000 clones, less than 20% seen once. Sequencing was carried out using naive CD4+ T cells from blood. These receptors were taken from a man between 18 and 35 years old in good health.

V gene TRBV7-2 combines with J gene TRBJ2-3; possibly TRBD2 for D (5 bases). The V gene's germline CDR1 is SGHTA and CDR2 FQGNSA. V shed 4 bases and J shed 2 bases, with 16 bases lying between them. The CDR3 has 16 residues. DNA of the CDR3: TGTGCCAGCAGCTCCATGAGAGCGGTGGCCACAGATACGCAGTATTTT. Amino acid sequence: CASSSMRAVATDTQYF. Full variable domain (rest looked up from reference TRBV7-2 and TRBJ2-3): GAGVSQSPSNKVTEKGKDVELRCDPISGHTALYWYRQSLGQGLEFLIYFQGNSAPDKSGLPSDRFSAERTGGSVSTLTIQRTQQEDSAVYLCASSSMRAVATDTQYFGPGTRLTVL.

The rearrangement joins TRBV29-1 to TRBJ2-5; D is unclear. Per germline, CDR1 SQVTM and CDR2 ANQGSEA. The CDR3 is made up of 13 amino acids. The ends were cut back, 1 base at V and 4 bases at J, with 10 bases in the middle. CDR3 DNA sequence: TGCAGCGTTGAAGTTTCCCGAAGAGAGACCCAGTACTTC. It translates to CSVEVSRRETQYF. Variable domain in full (rest from reference TRBV29-1 and TRBJ2-5): SAVISQKPSRDICQRGTSLTIQCQVDSQVTMMFWYRQQPGQSLTLIATANQGSEATYESGFVIDKFPISRPNLTFSTLTVSNMSPEDSSIYLCSVEVSRRETQYFGPGTRLLVL.

This clone was picked up a small number of times. V and J are TRBV4-2 and TRBJ1-2, with TRBD1 matching 9 bases. V was pared by 0 bases and J by 8 bases, with 4 bases of the junction left unmatched. Germline V lookup: CDR1 LGHNA, CDR2 YNFKEQ. The CDR3 has 14 amino acids. CDR3 nucleotides: TGTGCCAGCAGCCAAGAACAGGGGGCGCGAGGCTACACCTTC. Its protein is CASSQEQGARGYTF.

The chain recombines TRBV5-1 with TRBJ2-1; D gene uncertain. There are 15 residues in the CDR3. Germline V gene data show CDR1 as SGHRS and CDR2 as YFSETQ. The V and J ends lost 1 base and 8 bases respectively, with 16 bases between them. CDR3 sequence reads: CASSLPARASDEQFF. In nucleotides, the CDR3 is TGCGCCAGCAGCTTGCCTGCAAGGGCGTCGGATGAGCAGTTCTTC.

The CDR3 DNA reads as TGCGCCAGCAGCTTGGCCGAGGGAGGGCCGTACGAGCAGTACTTC. Its translation: CASSLAEGGPYEQYF. The rearrangement joins TRBV5-1 to TRBJ2-7; TRBD2 matches 7 bases. Germline CDR1 SGHRS, CDR2 YFSETQ. CDR3 length: 15 amino acids. V shed 0 bases, J shed 4 bases, and the junction held 7 bases outside the gene matches.

This clone was detected a few times. J is TRBJ2-3 and V is TRBV7-9; 8 bases agree with TRBD1. The germline V gene has CDR1 SEHNR and CDR2 FQNEAQ (reference sequence). Unmatched junction bases numbered 6, after V lost 1 base and J lost 3 bases. The CDR3 is made up of 16 amino acids. The CDR3 DNA is TGTGCCAGCAGCTTAGACGGCAGGGGGCGGACAGATACGCAGTATTTT. The encoded protein is CASSLDGRGRTDTQYF.

This clone was picked up a small number of times. This chain links TRBV28 with TRBJ2-7, with a possible D match to TRBD2 (7 bases). In germline, CDR1 is MDHEN, CDR2 SYDVKM. Trimming left V 11 bases short and J 7 bases short, with 21 bases between. This CDR3 spans 13 amino acids. The CDR3 spells CAVRGGAPWEQYF. CDR3 DNA sequence: TGTGCCGTCCGAGGGGGGGCCCCGTGGGAGCAGTACTTC.

This chain links TRBV12-5 with TRBJ1-2, with 7 bases matching TRBD1. Germline-derived CDR1 and CDR2 are LGHNT and FRNRAP. The ends lost 4 bases at V and 0 bases at J; junction bases unmatched: 8. This CDR3 contains 16 residues. The CDR3 coding sequence is TGTGCTAGTGGTTCCTCTGCAGGGGGATCTAACTATGGCTACACCTTC. Its protein product is CASGSSAGGSNYGYTF.

In this sample, this clone turned up a few times. The chain couples TRBV18 to TRBJ2-5; 7 bases are a match to TRBD1. With 1 base clipped from V and 4 bases from J, the junction kept 3 bases outside the gene matches. The germline V gene has CDR1 KGHSH and CDR2 LQKENI. There are 14 residues in the CDR3. CDR3 loop: CASSPQGAGETQYF. The CDR3 DNA follows: TGTGCCAGCTCACCACAGGGGGCAGGAGAGACCCAGTACTTC.

This chain links TRBV7-3 with TRBJ2-4, with D possibly being TRBD2 (7 bases). Deletions cut 5 bases from V and 9 bases from J, with 17 bases between. Germline CDR1 and CDR2: SGHTA and FQGTGA. The CDR3 length is 14 residues. This CDR3 reads CASSPRKGEGIQYF. CDR3 DNA sequence: TGTGCCAGCAGCCCCCGGAAGGGGGAGGGCATTCAGTACTTC. Full variable domain (outside the CDR3, taken from reference TRBV7-3 and TRBJ2-4): GAGVSQTPSNKVTEKGKYVELRCDPISGHTALYWYRQSLGQGPEFLIYFQGTGAADDSGLPNDRFFAVRPEGSVSTLKIQRTERGDSAVYLCASSPRKGEGIQYFGAGTRLSVL.

This clone came up a few times. The chain recombines TRBV19 with TRBJ2-7; D may match TRBD1 or TRBD2 (5 bases each). Trimming took 9 bases from V and 4 from J, leaving 16 bases between them. Germline loops: CDR1 LNHDA, CDR2 SQIVND (reference sequence). The CDR3 sequence is 13 residues long. CDR3 sequence reads: CASSFGTQYEQYF. The CDR3 bases are TGTGCCAGCTCCTTCGGGACGCAATACGAGCAGTACTTC.

The chain combines TRBV7-2 with TRBJ2-3; D not certain. CDR3 size: 15 residues. V lost 1 base, J lost 3 bases, and 11 bases lay in between. Germline V CDR1 and CDR2: SGHTA, FQGNSA. The CDR3 sequence: CASSLDGFTTDTQYF. The CDR3 DNA follows: TGTGCCAGCAGCTTAGACGGGTTCACGACAGATACGCAGTATTTT.

There are a few counts of this clone. J is TRBJ2-3 and V is TRBV7-3; D possibly corresponds to TRBD2 (5 bases). V was pared by 5 bases and J by 13 bases, with 19 bases between. The germline V gene encodes CDR1 SGHTA and CDR2 FQGTGA. The CDR3 contains 13 residues. This chain's CDR3 is CASSDDPGTLKYF. CDR3 nucleotides: TGTGCCAGCAGCGATGATCCGGGAACCTTGAAGTATTTT.

This clone was counted only a few times. Other DNA sequences in this specimen translate into the identical CDR3. The V call is TRBV5-6, the J call TRBJ2-5, with 8 positions matching TRBD1. Looked up from germline, CDR1 is SGHDT and CDR2 is YYEEEE. The CDR3 runs 14 residues. J was trimmed by 5 bases and V by 0 bases; bases with no gene match: 3. The DNA of the CDR3 is TGTGCCAGCAGCTTGGACAGGGGGTCGGAGACCCAGTACTTC. It is translated as CASSLDRGSETQYF.

This clone was counted a few times. V usage is TRBV4-3 and J usage is TRBJ2-1; D is perhaps TRBD1 or TRBD2 (7 bases each). The germline V gene encodes CDR1 LGHNA and CDR2 YSLEER. This CDR3 spans 15 amino acids. The V and J ends lost 4 bases and 8 bases respectively, with 18 bases between them. Written as DNA, the CDR3 is TGCGCCAGCAGCCCAGGGGGGGGGTCCGGCTATGAGCAGTTCTTC. Residues: CASSPGGGSGYEQFF.

The V call is TRBV28, the J call TRBJ2-7, with 8 bases fitting TRBD1. CDR3 length equals 14 residues. The V gene's germline CDR1 is MDHEN and CDR2 SYDVKM. Trimming took 6 bases from V and 2 from J; bases not matched to a gene: 6. The CDR3 DNA is TGTGCCAGCAGACCCCGACAGGGGCCCTACGAGCAGTACTTC. This gives the protein CASRPRQGPYEQYF. The full variable domain, in which reference TRBV28 and TRBJ2-7 provide the parts outside the CDR3, is DVKVTQSSRYLVKRTGEKVFLECVQDMDHENMFWYRQDPGLGLRLIYFSYDVKMKEKGDIPEGYSVSREKKERFSLILESASTNQTSMYLCASRPRQGPYEQYFGPGTRLTVT.

This clone was observed a single time. In DNA, the CDR3 is TGTGCCAGCAGCTTCCAACAGGGGGTAGATGGCTACACCTTC. Residues: CASSFQQGVDGYTF. V usage is TRBV11-1 and J usage is TRBJ1-2, with 8 positions matching TRBD1. The junction had 6 bases not matched to a gene; V was cut back by 3 bases and J by 6 bases. This CDR3 spans 14 amino acids. Germline V gene lookup returns CDR1 SGHAT and CDR2 FQDESV (reference sequence).

This clone has a handful of counts. This chain uses TRBV7-9 with TRBJ2-7; no clear D. CDR3 length: 15 residues. V shed 5 bases and J shed 0 bases, with 14 bases lying between them. CDR1 and CDR2 (germline): SEHNR, FQNEAQ (reference sequence). The DNA for the CDR3 is TGTGCCAGCAGCATTCTGACCGGTAGCTCCTACGAGCAGTACTTC. Its translation is CASSILTGSSYEQYF.

The V gene is TRBV30, the J gene TRBJ1-4, with no clear D. The germline V gene encodes CDR1 GTSNPN and CDR2 SVGIG (reference sequence). The CDR3 is 15 amino acids. Trimming left V 1 base short and J 7 bases short, with 16 bases between. The CDR3 bases are TGTGCCTGGAGTGCCAGTCCCCGAGCTGGTGAAAAACTGTTTTTT. This sequence encodes CAWSASPRAGEKLFF.

V and J are TRBV5-4 and TRBJ1-1; unclear D gene. The CDR3 sequence is 13 residues long. Trimming cost V 0 bases and J 1 base, with 4 bases left between them. The V gene's germline CDR1 is SGHNT and CDR2 YYREEE (reference sequence). The CDR3: CASSLGENTEAFF. The CDR3 bases are TGTGCCAGCAGCTTGGGTGAGAACACTGAAGCTTTCTTT.

This clone has only a few counts. The genes are TRBV18 and TRBJ1-4; D is unclear. V lost 3 bases to trimming and J lost 8 bases, with 7 bases between them. The CDR3 covers 12 residues. The germline CDR1 and CDR2 sequences are KGHSH and LQKENI. CDR3 amino acids: CASSPRPEKLFF. DNA for the CDR3: TGTGCCAGCTCACCTCGTCCAGAAAAACTGTTTTTT.

The chain carries TRBV7-2 and TRBJ2-7; 8 nucleotides agree with TRBD1. Per germline, CDR1 SGHTA and CDR2 FQGNSA. V lost 4 bases, J lost 2 bases, and 7 bases stayed unmatched. The CDR3 length is 15 residues. CDR3 nucleotides: TGTGCCAGCAGCTCGCAGGGGGCGGCAGCCTACGAGCAGTACTTC. Amino acid sequence: CASSSQGAAAYEQYF.

This clone has only a few counts. This sample also contains other DNA sequences that code for the same CDR3. The chain employs TRBV27 and TRBJ2-1; 12 nucleotides match TRBD2. This CDR3 has 13 amino acids. J lost 7 bases, V lost 6 bases, and 1 base had no gene match. Germline CDR1 is MNHEY and CDR2 is SMNVEV (reference sequence). CDR3 loop: CASRLAGGNEQFF. The CDR3 DNA reads as TGTGCCAGCAGACTAGCGGGAGGAAATGAGCAGTTCTTC.

The V and J genes are TRBV4-3 and TRBJ1-5, with D tentatively TRBD1 (5 bases). CDR3 length: 15 residues. The germline gives CDR1 LGHNA, CDR2 YSLEER. V was clipped by 1 base and J by 2 bases, with 9 bases between them. CDR3 region: CASSQVPTGNQPQHF. The CDR3 DNA sequence: TGCGCCAGCAGCCAAGTGCCGACAGGCAATCAGCCCCAGCATTTT.

This clone was counted only a few times. The chain employs TRBV5-1 and TRBJ2-7; D perhaps matches TRBD1 (5 bases). V lost 0 bases and J 3 bases, leaving 7 bases between the germline ends. The CDR3 sequence is 13 residues long. Germline CDR1 is SGHRS and CDR2 is YFSETQ. The CDR3 spells CASSLDTGYEQYF. The CDR3 bases are TGCGCCAGCAGCTTGGACACAGGCTACGAGCAGTACTTC.

This chain uses TRBV10-3 with TRBJ1-1; D is perhaps TRBD1 (5 bases). Between the trimmed V and J ends, which lost 3 bases and 3 bases, there was a span of 20 bases. CDR3 length: 17 amino acids. The germline gives CDR1 ENHRY, CDR2 SYGVKD. Here the CDR3 reads CAISDPGNPEGHTEAFF. In DNA form, the CDR3 reads TGTGCCATCAGTGACCCCGGGAACCCTGAGGGGCACACTGAAGCTTTCTTT.

The V and J genes are TRBV5-4 and TRBJ1-1; D might be TRBD1 (5 bases). Germline lookup yields CDR1 SGHNT and CDR2 YYREEE (reference sequence). V dropped 0 bases and J dropped 0 bases, with 9 bases sitting between them. This CDR3 has 15 amino acids. The chain's CDR3 is CASSLVGTLNTEAFF. CDR3 DNA sequence: TGTGCCAGCAGCTTGGTGGGGACCTTGAACACTGAAGCTTTCTTT.

V and J are TRBV7-6 and TRBJ2-1; TRBD1 aligns across 8 bases. Germline assignment: CDR1 SGHVS and CDR2 FNYEAQ. The CDR3 consists of 17 residues. The ends lost 5 bases at V and 0 bases at J; junction bases unmatched: 9. The CDR3 sequence: CASSRRTGTSSYNEQFF. The CDR3 bases are TGTGCCAGCAGCAGACGGACAGGGACCAGCTCCTACAATGAGCAGTTCTTC.

Only a few counts were recorded for this clone. The chain links TRBV7-2 to TRBJ2-7, with 10 bases that match TRBD2. CDR1 and CDR2 from the germline V gene are SGHTA and FQGNSA. This CDR3 comprises 18 residues. The V segment lost 2 bases and the J segment 4 bases; nucleotides outside the gene matches: 14. For the CDR3, the DNA is TGTGCCAGCAGCTTAAGGGCTAGCGGGAGATGGGGGGCTTACGAGCAGTACTTC. Translating it yields CASSLRASGRWGAYEQYF.